The T cell receptor beta chain under discussion was sequenced for a study of T cell changes during pregnancy in multiple sclerosis. The CDR3 runs 17 residues. V lost 5 bases, J lost 2 bases, and 15 bases stayed unmatched. Looked up from germline, CDR1 is MDHEN and CDR2 is SYDVKM. This table comes from immunoSEQ multiplex PCR, and its TCRdb copy is limited to in-frame clones, with some not included. The sample contains 57,000 or so clones, 88% of which appear only once. This TCR was sampled from a female donor with multiple sclerosis, enrolled in a pregnancy study. This sample comprised peripheral blood, obtained in the first trimester of pregnancy. V and J are TRBV28 and TRBJ2-7; 7 bases map to TRBD2. CDR3 coding DNA: TGTGCCAGCAGTGGTTCGGGGACTGGACTAGTCCCCTACGAGCAGTACTTC. Protein sequence: CASSGSGTGLVPYEQYF.